This T cell receptor (beta chain) was obtained from a study of shared clonotypes between healthy human individuals. Study-wide findings and caveats: Read depth was anticipated to influence clonotype sharing among donors. The authors sampled blood alone, and tissue repertoires likely differ.

CDR1 and CDR2 (germline): MNHNS, SASEGT. The CDR3 totals 12 residues. Trimming left V 2 bases short and J 1 base short, with 2 bases between. Caucasian adults living in Nashville, Tennessee, provided all samples. In regard to this clone: Its cognate antigen is unknown.

TCRdb's copy holds only in-frame clones and misses some; the assay was immunoSEQ multiplex PCR. Here the sample spans 470,000 or so clones, approximately 84% being singletons. J is TRBJ2-5 and V is TRBV6-1; D ambiguous. The sample taken for sequencing was PBMCs. The receptor's source is a middle-aged woman in good health. Some clones in this sample may be carry-over from other donors' samples. Here the CDR3 reads CASSEFQETQYF. In DNA form, the CDR3 reads TGTGCCAGCAGTGAATTCCAAGAGACCCAGTACTTC.